The sequence of this T cell receptor (beta chain) was determined in a study of post-analysis software for immune sequencing data. The wider study: Relapsing-remitting, secondary progressive and progressive-relapsing multiple sclerosis courses were included.

Study-level results: Under F measure analysis, samples from one preparation batch co-clustered strongly. Four or five TRBV segments were more frequent in patients than controls; TRBV5-6, TRBV5-1 and TRBV20-1 belonged to this group. Patients with multiple sclerosis recorded significantly lower normalized Chao1 diversity than controls, the study found.

Germline values: CDR1 SGHAT, CDR2 FQNNGV. V was pared by 1 base and J by 3 bases, with 4 bases of the junction left unmatched. The CDR3 is made up of 16 amino acids. Concerning this clonotype itself: Antigen specificity is unknown.

TCR beta libraries were prepared from cDNA with unique molecular identifiers. Roughly 490,000 cDNA molecules came from roughly 1 to 10 million T cells. MiXCR was run by TCRdb on the PCR reads, yielding one entry per CDR3 protein. The sample lists around 700,000 distinct CDR3 sequences, approximately 60% seen once, with approximately 10% in the top ten. The chain couples TRBV11-2 to TRBJ2-1; TRBD2 aligns across 9 bases. The receptor comes from a girl under 10 years old with multiple sclerosis. Sequenced input: blood. CDR3 sequence: CASSLGLRGGYNEQFF. DNA for the CDR3: TGTGCCAGCAGCTTAGGCCTGCGGGGGGGCTACAATGAGCAGTTCTTC.